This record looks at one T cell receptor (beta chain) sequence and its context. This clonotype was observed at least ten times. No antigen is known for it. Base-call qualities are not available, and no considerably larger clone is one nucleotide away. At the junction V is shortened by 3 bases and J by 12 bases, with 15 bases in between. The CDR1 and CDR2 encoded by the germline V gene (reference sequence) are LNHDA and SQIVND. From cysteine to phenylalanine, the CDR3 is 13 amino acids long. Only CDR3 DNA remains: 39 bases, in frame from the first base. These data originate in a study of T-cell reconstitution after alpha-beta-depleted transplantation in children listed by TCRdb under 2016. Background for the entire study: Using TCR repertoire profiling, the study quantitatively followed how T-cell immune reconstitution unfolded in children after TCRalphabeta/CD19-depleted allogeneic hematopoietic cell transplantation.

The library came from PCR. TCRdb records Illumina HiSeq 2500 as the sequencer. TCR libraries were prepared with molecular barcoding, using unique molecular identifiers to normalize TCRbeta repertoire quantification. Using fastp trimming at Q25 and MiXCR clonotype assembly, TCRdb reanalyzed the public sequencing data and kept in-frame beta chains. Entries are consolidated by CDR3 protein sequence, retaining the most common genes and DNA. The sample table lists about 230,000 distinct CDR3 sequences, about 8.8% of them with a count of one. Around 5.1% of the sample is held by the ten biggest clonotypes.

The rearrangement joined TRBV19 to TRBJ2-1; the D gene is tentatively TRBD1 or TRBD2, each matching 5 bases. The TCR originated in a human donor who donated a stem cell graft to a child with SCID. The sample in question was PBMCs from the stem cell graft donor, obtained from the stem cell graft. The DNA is TGTGCCAGTAGTATCGACATGGGACGTGGGCAGTTCTTC. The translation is CASSIDMGRGQFF.